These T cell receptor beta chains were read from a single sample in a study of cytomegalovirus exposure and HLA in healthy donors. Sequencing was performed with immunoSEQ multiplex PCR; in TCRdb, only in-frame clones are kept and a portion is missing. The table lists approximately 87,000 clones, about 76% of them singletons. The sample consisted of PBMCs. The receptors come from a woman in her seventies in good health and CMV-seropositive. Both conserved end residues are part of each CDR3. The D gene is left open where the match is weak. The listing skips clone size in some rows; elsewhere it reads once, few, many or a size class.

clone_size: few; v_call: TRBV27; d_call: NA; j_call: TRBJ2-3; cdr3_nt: TGTGCCAGCAGGGGGGCCGGAGATACGCAGTATTTT; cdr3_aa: CASRGAGDTQYF
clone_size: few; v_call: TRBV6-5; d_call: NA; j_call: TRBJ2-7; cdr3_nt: TGTGCCAGCAGTTACTCCGCGGATTACGAGCAGTACTTC; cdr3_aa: CASSYSADYEQYF
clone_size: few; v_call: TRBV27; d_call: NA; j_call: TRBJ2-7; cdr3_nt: TGTGCCAGCATGCTTTTGGGAGCCAGGCTGGAGGAGCAGTACTTC; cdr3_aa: CASMLLGARLEEQYF
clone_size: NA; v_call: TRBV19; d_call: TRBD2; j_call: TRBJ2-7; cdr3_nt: TGTGCCAGTAGACCTAGCGGGTTTCCCTACGAGCAGTACTTC; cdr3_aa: CASRPSGFPYEQYF
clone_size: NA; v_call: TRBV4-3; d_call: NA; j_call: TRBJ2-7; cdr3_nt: TGCGCCAGCAGCCAAGAAGGGACTGGAACCTACGAGCAGTACTTC; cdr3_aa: CASSQEGTGTYEQYF
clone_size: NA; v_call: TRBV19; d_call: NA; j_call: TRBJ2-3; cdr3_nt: TGTGCCAGTAGTGCCCGGAGGCTCTCGAGCACAGATACGCAGTATTTT; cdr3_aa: CASSARRLSSTDTQYF
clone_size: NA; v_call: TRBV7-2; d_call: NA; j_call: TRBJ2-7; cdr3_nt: TGTGCCAGCAGCTTGGGCCGGATATTCCCCTACGAGCAGTACTTC; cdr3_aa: CASSLGRIFPYEQYF
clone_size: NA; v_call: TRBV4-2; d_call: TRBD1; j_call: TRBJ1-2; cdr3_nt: TGTGCCAGCAGCCAAGTTAACCGACAGGGGGGCTATGGCTACACCTTC; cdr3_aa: CASSQVNRQGGYGYTF
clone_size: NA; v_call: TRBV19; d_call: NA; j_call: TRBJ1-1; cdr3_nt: TGTGCCAGTAGTATAGATCGGGCTGAAGCTTTCTTT; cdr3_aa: CASSIDRAEAFF
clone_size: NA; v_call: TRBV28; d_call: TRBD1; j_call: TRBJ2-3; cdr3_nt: TGTGCCAGCACCCCAGGGGGACCCACAGATACGCAGTATTTT; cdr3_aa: CASTPGGPTDTQYF
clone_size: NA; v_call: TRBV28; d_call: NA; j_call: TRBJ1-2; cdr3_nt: TGTGCCAGCAGTTTAGTGGTCGGCTATGGCTACACCTTC; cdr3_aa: CASSLVVGYGYTF
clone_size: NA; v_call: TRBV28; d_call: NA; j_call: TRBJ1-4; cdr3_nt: TGTGCCAGCAGTTCCGCGGCCGCAACTAATGAAAAACTGTTTTTT; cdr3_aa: CASSSAAATNEKLFF
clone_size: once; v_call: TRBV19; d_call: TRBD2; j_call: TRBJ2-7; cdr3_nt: TGTGCCAGTAGTATGAGACCCTCGGGGACTAGCGGGAGTTCCGAGCAGTACTTC; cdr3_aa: CASSMRPSGTSGSSEQYF
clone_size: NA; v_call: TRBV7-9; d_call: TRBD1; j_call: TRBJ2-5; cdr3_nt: TGTGCCAGCAGCTTTTACCCGGGACAGTTAGAGACCCAGTACTTC; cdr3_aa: CASSFYPGQLETQYF
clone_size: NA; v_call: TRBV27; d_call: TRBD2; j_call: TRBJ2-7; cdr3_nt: TGTGCCAGCCGGGGGGAATGGTACGAGCAGTACTTC; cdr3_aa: CASRGEWYEQYF
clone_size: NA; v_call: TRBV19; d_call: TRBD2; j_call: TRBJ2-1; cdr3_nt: TGTGCCAGTAGCATCCGTAGCGGGAGTCACTACAATGAGCAGTTCTTC; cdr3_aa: CASSIRSGSHYNEQFF
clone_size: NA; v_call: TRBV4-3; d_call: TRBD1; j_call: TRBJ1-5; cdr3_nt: TGCGCCAGCAGCCTCCAACAGGGGGCAAGGCAGCCCCAGCATTTT; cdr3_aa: CASSLQQGARQPQHF